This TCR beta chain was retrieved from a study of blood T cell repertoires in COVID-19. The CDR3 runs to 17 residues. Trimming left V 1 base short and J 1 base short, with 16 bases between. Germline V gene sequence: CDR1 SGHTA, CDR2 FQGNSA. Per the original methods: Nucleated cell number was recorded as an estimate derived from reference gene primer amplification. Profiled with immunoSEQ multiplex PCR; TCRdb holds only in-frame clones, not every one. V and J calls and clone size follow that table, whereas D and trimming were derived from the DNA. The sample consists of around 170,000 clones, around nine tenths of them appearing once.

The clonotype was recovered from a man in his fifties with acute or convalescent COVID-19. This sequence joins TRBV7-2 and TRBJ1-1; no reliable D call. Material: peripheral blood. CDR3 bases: TGTGCCAGCAGCTTAGTCCCCCCCCTCGGGTCGAACACTGAAGCTTTCTTT. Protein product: CASSLVPPLGSNTEAFF.